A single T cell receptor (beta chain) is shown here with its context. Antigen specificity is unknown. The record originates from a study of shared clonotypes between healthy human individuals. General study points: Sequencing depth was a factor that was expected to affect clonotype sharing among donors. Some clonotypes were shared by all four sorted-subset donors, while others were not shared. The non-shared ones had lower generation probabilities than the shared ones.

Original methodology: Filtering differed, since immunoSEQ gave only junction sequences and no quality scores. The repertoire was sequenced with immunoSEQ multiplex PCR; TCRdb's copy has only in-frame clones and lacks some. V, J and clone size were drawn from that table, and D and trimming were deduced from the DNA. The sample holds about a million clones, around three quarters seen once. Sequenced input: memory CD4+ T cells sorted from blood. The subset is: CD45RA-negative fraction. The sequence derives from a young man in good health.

The CDR3 is CASSLDRGGQPQHF. CDR3 bases: TGTGCCAGCAGTCTGGACAGGGGGGGACAGCCCCAGCATTTT. V gene TRBV28 combines with J gene TRBJ1-5; 10 bases agree with TRBD1. This CDR3 has 14 residues. Germline V gene data show CDR1 as MDHEN and CDR2 as SYDVKM. V lost 5 bases to trimming and J lost 7 bases; unmatched junction nucleotides: 5.